Sequencing of this T cell receptor (beta chain) was carried out in a study of T cell repertoires in cytomegalovirus infection. For the study at large: Recently identified HLA-C-restricted CMV epitopes were among the peptides used. Based on public TCR beta signatures, there were indications of CMV infection and of a matching HLA type.

TCRdb redid the calling of the reads with MiXCR, one entry per CDR3 protein. This sample yields 200,000 or so distinct CDR3 sequences, of which 30% to 45% are seen a single time; approximately 60% belongs to the top ten. Germline V gene sequence: CDR1 SQVTM, CDR2 ANQGSEA. This CDR3 is built from 12 residues. There are a few counts of this clonotype. Its antigen is still unknown. Study-level results: HLA-C-restricted CMV clonotypes gave the most frequent clonotype in two of eight donors. Summed frequency of public TCR beta families distinguished CMV carriers with the relevant HLA.

Sample: CD8+ T cells from cultured PBMCs, taken from culture after CMV antigen stimulation. The rearrangement joins TRBV29-1 to TRBJ1-1, with D uncertain. The sequence came from a human donor in good health (CMV status not recorded). Some clones in this sample may be carry-over from other donors' samples. CDR3 residues: CSGRLTNTEAFF. In nucleotides, the CDR3 is TGCAGTGGACGGCTAACAAACACTGAAGCTTTCTTT.